The T cell receptor (beta chain) under discussion was sequenced for a study of regulatory T cells in long-lasting Graves disease. Time point reported: newly diagnosed GD, antithyroid drugs for less than 3 months. From PBMCs, RNA was extracted and then used to make the TCR library. Both iRepertoire HTBI primers and Arm-PCR of CDR3 regions were used to build the TCR beta libraries. In the original processing: Identified across the samples were 55 to 75 TRBV segments and around 14 TRBJ segments. TCRdb ran MiXCR on the multiplex PCR reads and lists one entry per CDR3 protein. These V and J calls derive from TCRdb rather than the authors' analysis. The top ten clones hold approximately 7.8% of a sample with around 400,000 distinct CDR3 sequences, roughly 15% of them seen once. This clonotype was observed at least ten times. Germline V gives CDR1 SGHNT, CDR2 YYREEE (reference sequence). This CDR3 region has 13 residues. V lost 3 bases to trimming and J lost 5 bases, with 9 bases between them.

The data also belong to a second study, concerning T cells in Graves' hyperthyroidism and ophthalmopathy. That work adds: In the first-round RT-PCR of the TCR CDR3, the HTBI primer set was used. Model-based prediction identified ophthalmopathy a median around 6.7 months prior to its onset.

This receptor was obtained from a woman between 40 and 50 years old with Graves disease. The sequenced sample was peripheral blood mononuclear cells (PBMCs), obtained at new diagnosis, from a patient treated with antithyroid drugs. The chain employs TRBV5-4 and TRBJ2-1; maybe TRBD2 (5 bases). The CDR3 DNA follows: TGTGCCAGCAGCTCGAGGGCCGACAATGAGCAGTTCTTC. The encoded protein is CASSSRADNEQFF.